The sequence of this TCR beta chain was determined in a study of vaccination and CD4 T cells after COVID-19. In the study overall: After nasal swab PCR-confirmed SARS-CoV-2, about ten convalescents had mild disease and one severe. Median time from COVID diagnosis to post-COVID sampling was over 95 days (35 to 161). Whole-study results and caveats: Median counts of SARS-CoV-2-reactive clonotypes increased from about 20 to 38; this difference was not significant. Within the convalescent patients, spike mono-reactivity was found in 304 of 307 vaccine-specific clones.

MiXCR, applied by TCRdb to the PCR reads, yields one record per CDR3 protein. Altogether some 18,000 distinct CDR3 sequences are present, around 62% being singletons, with the ten largest covering approximately 1%. This CDR3 is 15 amino acids long. Trimming cost V 4 bases and J 6 bases, with 16 bases left between them. Germline lookup yields CDR1 SGHVS and CDR2 FQNEAQ. In the case of this clonotype: Antigen: not known.

This clonotype was obtained from a human donor who had recovered from COVID-19. This chain links TRBV7-8 with TRBJ1-5; D may be TRBD1 (5 bases). The sequences come from CD4+ T cells from blood, collected before SARS-CoV-2 vaccination. The CDR3 DNA reads as TGTGCCAGCAGCTCCAGGGTTACGGTCAGTCAGCCCCAGCATTTT. As protein: CASSSRVTVSQPQHF. Full variable domain (outside the CDR3, taken from reference TRBV7-8 and TRBJ1-5): GAGVSQSPRYKVAKRGQDVALRCDPISGHVSLFWYQQALGQGPEFLTYFQNEAQLDKSGLPSDRFFAERPEGSVSTLKIQRTQQEDSAVYLCASSSRVTVSQPQHFGDGTRLSIL.